This T cell receptor beta chain was captured in a study of T-cell reconstitution after alpha-beta-depleted transplantation in children. Preparing the TCRbeta library involved the use of unique molecular identifiers. Via MiXCR, TCRdb re-called the PCR reads, giving one row per CDR3 protein. The data contain hundreds of thousands of distinct CDR3 sequences, over 25% of them singletons. This TCR came from a human donor who donated a stem cell graft to a child with aplastic anemia. Sequences were derived from PBMCs from the stem cell graft donor, sampled from the stem cell graft.

In DNA, the CDR3 is TGTGCCACCGTAGGCGACAGGGATGGTGAGCAGTTCTTC. It encodes CATVGDRDGEQFF. The chain joins TRBV24-1 to TRBJ2-1; 7 nucleotides line up with TRBD1. V shed 9 bases and J 9 bases; nucleotides not matched to a gene: 10. Germline V gene lookup returns CDR1 KGHDR and CDR2 SFDVKD. The CDR3 covers 13 residues.